Below, 10 T cell receptor beta chains from the same sample are listed, as sequenced in a study of cytomegalovirus exposure and HLA in healthy donors. Primers: 60 Vbeta forward and 13 Jbeta reverse. Clones were sequenced by immunoSEQ multiplex PCR, and TCRdb holds only the in-frame ones, with some missing. The sample lists more than 95,000 clones, approximately 72% seen once, with more than 7% in the top ten. Material for sequencing was PBMCs. These receptors all stem from a woman aged 45-59 years in good health and CMV-seropositive.

There are a few counts of this clone. V and J are TRBV19 and TRBJ1-6; D unclear. Trimming removed 0 bases from V and 7 bases from J, with 13 bases in between. The length of the CDR3 is 16 residues. Germline V CDR1 and CDR2: LNHDA, SQIVND (reference sequence). The CDR3 bases are TGTGCCAGTAGTATAGACCCATGGGTGCGGAATTCACCCCTCCACTTT. Its translation: CASSIDPWVRNSPLHF.

The rearrangement links TRBV6-5 to TRBJ2-3, with no clear D. The CDR3 spans 13 residues. CDR1 is MNHEY and CDR2 is SVGAGI in the germline V gene. Trimming removed 9 bases from V and 2 bases from J, with 12 bases in between. The CDR3 here is CASRGSDTDTQYF. CDR3 in DNA: TGTGCCAGTAGAGGAAGCGACACAGATACGCAGTATTTT.

The genes are TRBV6-5 and TRBJ2-1; D possibly corresponds to TRBD1 (6 bases). The CDR3 has 15 amino acids. The germline gives CDR1 MNHEY, CDR2 SVGAGI. V was shortened by 5 bases and J by 2 bases, with 13 bases between the two germline ends. The CDR3 region is CASSTRGLTYNEQFF. CDR3 sequence (DNA): TGTGCCAGCAGTACCAGGGGATTGACCTACAATGAGCAGTTCTTC.

This chain joins TRBV9 and TRBJ2-3; 12 nucleotides align to TRBD2. J lost 0 bases, V lost 2 bases, and 4 bases had no gene match. Germline assignment: CDR1 SGDLS and CDR2 YYNGEE. The CDR3 spans 17 residues. CDR3 protein: CASSVRLAGVSTDTQYF. In DNA, the CDR3 is TGTGCCAGCAGCGTGCGACTAGCGGGAGTGAGCACAGATACGCAGTATTTT.

The genes are TRBV7-2 and TRBJ1-1, with 8 bases identical to TRBD1. In germline, CDR1 is SGHTA, CDR2 FQGNSA. V lost 5 bases and J lost 2; bases outside the gene matches: 7. The CDR3 sequence is 15 residues long. In DNA form, the CDR3 reads TGTGCCAGCAGCCCGCAGACAGGGGTCAACACTGAAGCTTTCTTT. It specifies CASSPQTGVNTEAFF.

V gene TRBV30 combines with J gene TRBJ1-2; 12 bases fit TRBD1. This CDR3 is built from 15 residues. Germline lookup yields CDR1 GTSNPN and CDR2 SVGIG (reference sequence). The V segment lost 3 bases and the J segment 7 bases; nucleotides outside the gene matches: 9. The CDR3 reads CAWRSLGQGAGGYTF. CDR3 sequence (DNA): TGTGCCTGGAGGTCGTTGGGACAGGGGGCTGGTGGCTACACCTTC.

This chain uses TRBV9 with TRBJ2-5; possibly TRBD2 for D (7 bases). CDR1 SGDLS and CDR2 YYNGEE come from the germline V gene. This CDR3 region has 15 residues. V dropped 3 bases and J dropped 5 bases, with 17 bases sitting between them. CDR3 coding DNA: TGTGCCAGCAGCGGCGGGGGCGTCCGGCAGGAGACCCAGTACTTC. This gives the protein CASSGGGVRQETQYF.

The chain uses TRBV9 and TRBJ1-2; 7 bases line up with TRBD1. Germline V gives CDR1 SGDLS, CDR2 YYNGEE. V gave up 3 bases and J gave up 8 bases; unmatched junction bases: 4. The CDR3 contains 12 residues. The CDR3 sequence: CASSETGWGYTF. The DNA for the CDR3 is TGTGCCAGCAGCGAGACAGGGTGGGGCTACACCTTC.

This chain joins TRBV4-1 and TRBJ2-5, with 16 bases matching TRBD2. The V gene's germline CDR1 is MGHRA and CDR2 YSYEKL. V dropped 3 bases and J dropped 2; count of bases not matched to a gene: 0. The CDR3 sequence is 16 residues long. The CDR3 coding sequence is TGCGCCAGCAGCCAGGGACTAGCGGGGGGGCAAGAGACCCAGTACTTC. Amino acids: CASSQGLAGGQETQYF.

The DNA for the CDR3 is TGTGCCAGCAGCTTAGGGGCGGGTATCTACGAGCAGTACTTC. Translated, it gives CASSLGAGIYEQYF. The V gene is TRBV7-2, the J gene TRBJ2-7, with D possibly TRBD2 on 5 matching bases. Germline CDR1 is SGHTA and CDR2 is FQGNSA. The length of the CDR3 is 14 residues. Trimming stripped 1 base from V and 3 bases from J, with 10 bases between. Full variable domain (rest looked up from reference TRBV7-2 and TRBJ2-7): GAGVSQSPSNKVTEKGKDVELRCDPISGHTALYWYRQSLGQGLEFLIYFQGNSAPDKSGLPSDRFSAERTGGSVSTLTIQRTQQEDSAVYLCASSLGAGIYEQYFGPGTRLTVT.